This TCR beta chain came from a study of blood T cell repertoires in COVID-19. In the study's own analysis: For nucleated cells, counts were estimated from reference gene primer amplification. Libraries were prepared by immunoSEQ multiplex PCR; TCRdb keeps only in-frame clonotypes and omits some of them. That table is the source of V, J and clone size, and D and trimming were worked out from the DNA. Of 65,000 to 70,000 clones detected, about three quarters appear once; the ten largest clones hold 9.2%. The germline V gene has CDR1 MDHEN and CDR2 SYDVKM. V lost 3 bases and J 3 bases, leaving 11 bases between the germline ends. This CDR3 is built from 14 residues.

The V call is TRBV28, the J call TRBJ1-2, with D uncertain. The clonotype originates from a human donor in a cohort sampled during active COVID-19. Sequencing was done on a sample of peripheral blood. CDR3 bases: TGTGCCAGCAGTTTCGACGGGGAGGACTATGGCTACACCTTC. As protein: CASSFDGEDYGYTF.